Shown below are 15 T cell receptor beta chains from a single sample sequenced in a study of beta chain features in type 1 diabetes. General observations from the study: Among all four CD4+ subsets, Type 1 diabetes patients had TCRB CDR3s that were moderately but significantly shorter.

Expressed TCRB transcripts were sequenced because the isolated RNA had all been reverse transcribed beforehand. Here immunoSEQ multiplex PCR was the method, and the copy in TCRdb shows in-frame clones only, minus some. The sample holds hundreds of thousands of clones, roughly 13% seen once. For these receptors, no antigen is known. Sample: naive CD4+ T cells from blood. Source of these receptors: a man between 18 and 29 years old with type 1 diabetes.

This clone was seen only a few times. The genes are TRBV4-1 and TRBJ2-7, with D possibly being TRBD2 (5 bases). The CDR3 is 15 amino acids. The germline gives CDR1 MGHRA, CDR2 YSYEKL. V was clipped by 2 bases and J by 2 bases, with 13 bases between them. Here the CDR3 DNA reads TGCGCCAGCAGCCAACCACCGGACGGGACCTACGAGCAGTACTTC. Translated: CASSQPPDGTYEQYF.

The chain combines TRBV4-1 with TRBJ2-6; TRBD1 agrees at 7 bases. This CDR3 is built from 17 residues. Germline CDR1 reads MGHRA; CDR2 reads YSYEKL. Trimming cost V 6 bases and J 0 bases; bases outside gene matches: 8. This CDR3 is CASRRTGVSSGANVLTF. The CDR3 nucleotides are TGCGCCAGCAGGAGAACAGGGGTAAGCTCTGGGGCCAACGTCCTGACTTTC.

The rearrangement links TRBV23-1 to TRBJ1-5, with D possibly being TRBD1 (5 bases). TRBV23-1 is sorted into the ORF group, with uncertain function. The CDR3 runs 12 residues. Trimming removed 7 bases at V and 6 bases at J, with 10 bases between. CDR3 loop: CASTPGSQPQHF. Here the CDR3 DNA reads TGCGCCAGCACCCCAGGGAGTCAGCCCCAGCATTTT.

The chain employs TRBV4-1 and TRBJ1-3; D unclear. The germline CDR1 and CDR2 sequences are MGHRA and YSYEKL. The V and J ends lost 2 bases and 3 bases respectively, with 11 bases between them. This CDR3 has 15 residues. CDR3 sequence reads: CASSQPRTGGNTIYF. The CDR3 coding sequence is TGCGCCAGCAGCCAACCGCGGACCGGTGGAAACACCATATATTTT.

V and J are TRBV5-1 and TRBJ2-1; weak D call: TRBD1 (5 bases). Trimming removed 2 bases at V and 10 bases at J, with 13 bases between. Germline V CDR1 and CDR2: SGHRS, YFSETQ. The CDR3 consists of 13 residues. CDR3 in DNA: TGCGCCAGCAGCTTAACCGACTGGGGCGAGCAGTTCTTC. Residues: CASSLTDWGEQFF. The full variable domain, its missing parts supplied by reference TRBV5-1 and TRBJ2-1, is KAGVTQTPRYLIKTRGQQVTLSCSPISGHRSVSWYQQTPGQGLQFLFEYFSETQRNKGNFPGRFSGRQFSNSRSEMNVSTLELGDSALYLCASSLTDWGEQFFGPGTRLTVL.

CDR3 loop: CASSFIRGTSPLHF. The CDR3 DNA sequence: TGTGCCAGCAGCTTTATCAGGGGGACTTCACCCCTCCACTTT. V usage is TRBV5-6 and J usage is TRBJ1-6, with TRBD1 matching over 7 bases. Per germline, CDR1 SGHDT and CDR2 YYEEEE. V gave up 2 bases and J gave up 9 bases; unmatched junction bases: 5. The CDR3 consists of 14 residues.

This clone was picked up a small number of times. The V call is TRBV16, the J call TRBJ2-2; D remains unclear. V was clipped by 2 bases and J by 1 base, with 2 bases between them. The V gene's germline CDR1 is KGHSY and CDR2 FQNENV. The CDR3 consists of 13 residues. CDR3 sequence: CASSQRNTGELFF. CDR3 coding DNA: TGTGCCAGCAGCCAACGGAACACCGGGGAGCTGTTTTTT. The whole variable domain, filled in from reference TRBV16 and TRBJ2-2, reads GEEVAQTPKHLVRGEGQKAKLYCAPIKGHSYVFWYQQVLKNEFKFLISFQNENVFDETGMPKERFSAKCLPNSPCSLEIQATKLEDSAVYFCASSQRNTGELFFGEGSRLTVL.

The V and J genes are TRBV18 and TRBJ2-1; no clear D gene. V shed 0 bases and J shed 5 bases, with 5 bases lying between them. This CDR3 comprises 13 residues. Germline V gene lookup returns CDR1 KGHSH and CDR2 LQKENI. The CDR3 DNA is TGTGCCAGCTCACCACCGCAAAACAATGAGCAGTTCTTC. This sequence encodes CASSPPQNNEQFF.

This clone was seen more than once but under ten times. This sample includes further DNA sequences coding for the same CDR3. The chain couples TRBV7-9 to TRBJ1-2; 7 bases are shared with TRBD1. The junction had 3 bases not matched to a gene; V was cut back by 5 bases and J by 3 bases. Germline loops: CDR1 SEHNR, CDR2 FQNEAQ (reference sequence). The CDR3 totals 13 residues. The CDR3 loop is CASSLGTDYGYTF. CDR3 in DNA: TGTGCCAGCAGCCTAGGGACAGACTATGGCTACACCTTC.

The CDR3 nucleotides are TGTGCCAGCAGTTTCAGGGGCCCTAGCACAGATACGCAGTATTTT. This encodes CASSFRGPSTDTQYF. This chain connects TRBV27 to TRBJ2-3, with D perhaps matching TRBD1 (6 bases). CDR3 length: 15 amino acids. Looked up from germline, CDR1 is MNHEY and CDR2 is SMNVEV (reference sequence). V was pared by 3 bases and J by 0 bases, with 10 bases between.

This clone was observed a handful of times. This rearrangement joins TRBV20-1 to TRBJ1-2; D call uncertain. CDR3 length equals 11 residues. The ends were cut back, 2 bases at V and 2 bases at J, with 3 bases in the middle. Looked up from germline, CDR1 is DFQATT and CDR2 is SNEGSKA (reference sequence). The CDR3 reads CSARINYGYTF. The CDR3 DNA reads as TGCAGTGCTAGAATCAACTATGGCTACACCTTC.

This rearrangement joins TRBV4-1 to TRBJ2-1; 8 bases line up with TRBD2. The CDR3 consists of 16 residues. The germline V gene encodes CDR1 MGHRA and CDR2 YSYEKL. V trimming: 1 base; J trimming: 6 bases; junction bases outside the gene matches: 8. CDR3 nucleotides: TGCGCCAGCAGCCAAGGGCCAGCGGGAGTTTTCAATGAGCAGTTCTTC. Amino acids: CASSQGPAGVFNEQFF.

J is TRBJ2-5 and V is TRBV4-1, with 7 bases fitting TRBD2. From germline, CDR1 is MGHRA and CDR2 YSYEKL. V shed 4 bases, J shed 1 base, and the junction held 6 bases outside the gene matches. CDR3 length: 15 amino acids. CDR3 in amino acids: CASSRYSSGQETQYF. The CDR3 region has the DNA TGCGCCAGCAGCCGCTACTCTAGCGGCCAAGAGACCCAGTACTTC.

The gene calls are TRBV7-2 and TRBJ1-1; D not certain. Trimming cost V 5 bases and J 0 bases, with 13 bases left between them. CDR3 length equals 15 residues. CDR1 is SGHTA and CDR2 is FQGNSA in the germline V gene. Here the CDR3 DNA reads TGTGCCAGCAGCCTGAACCCGAGCATGAACACTGAAGCTTTCTTT. Translated: CASSLNPSMNTEAFF.

The chain uses TRBV7-9 and TRBJ1-2; 12 nucleotides match TRBD1. Germline-derived CDR1 and CDR2 are SEHNR and FQNEAQ (reference sequence). The CDR3 is 13 amino acids. The V segment lost 5 bases and the J segment 12 bases; nucleotides outside the gene matches: 7. CDR3 in amino acids: CASSLGQGAKNTF. The CDR3 nucleotides read TGTGCCAGCAGCCTGGGACAGGGGGCGAAGAACACCTTC.